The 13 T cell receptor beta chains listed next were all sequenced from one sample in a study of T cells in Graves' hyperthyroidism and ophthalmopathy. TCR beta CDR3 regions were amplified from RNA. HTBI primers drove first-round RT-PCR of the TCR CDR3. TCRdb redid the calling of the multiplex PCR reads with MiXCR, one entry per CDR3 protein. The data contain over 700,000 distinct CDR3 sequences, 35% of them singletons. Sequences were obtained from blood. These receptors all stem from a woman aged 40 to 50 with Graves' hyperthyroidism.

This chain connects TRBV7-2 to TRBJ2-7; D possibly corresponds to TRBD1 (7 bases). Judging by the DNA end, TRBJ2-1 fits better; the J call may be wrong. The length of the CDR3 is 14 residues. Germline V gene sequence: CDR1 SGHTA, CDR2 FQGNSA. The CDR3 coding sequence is TGTGCCAGCAGGTCCCGACAGGGAGGCAATGAGCAGTTCTTC. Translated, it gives CASRSRQGGNEQFF.

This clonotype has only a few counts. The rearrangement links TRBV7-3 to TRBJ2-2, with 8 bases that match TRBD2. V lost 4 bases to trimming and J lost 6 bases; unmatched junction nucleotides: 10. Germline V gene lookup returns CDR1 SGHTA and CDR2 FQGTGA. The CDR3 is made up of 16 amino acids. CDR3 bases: TGTGCCAGCAGCTACGGGGGGGGGCTTAGGGCCGGGGAGCTGTTTTTT. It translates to CASSYGGGLRAGELFF.

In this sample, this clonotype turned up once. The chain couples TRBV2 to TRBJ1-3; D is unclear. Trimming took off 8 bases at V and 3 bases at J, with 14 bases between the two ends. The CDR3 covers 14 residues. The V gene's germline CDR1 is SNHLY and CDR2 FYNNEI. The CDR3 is CASVSGFSGNTIYF. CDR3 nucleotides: TGTGCCAGCGTTTCGGGGTTCAGTGGAAACACCATATATTTT.

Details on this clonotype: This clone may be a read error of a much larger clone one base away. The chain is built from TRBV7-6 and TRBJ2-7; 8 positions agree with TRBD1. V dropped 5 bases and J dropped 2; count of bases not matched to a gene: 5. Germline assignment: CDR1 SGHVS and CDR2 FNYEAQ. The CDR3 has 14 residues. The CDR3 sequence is CASSRAGGAYEQYF. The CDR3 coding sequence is TGTGCCAGCAGCCGGGCAGGGGGCGCCTACGAGCAGTACTTC.

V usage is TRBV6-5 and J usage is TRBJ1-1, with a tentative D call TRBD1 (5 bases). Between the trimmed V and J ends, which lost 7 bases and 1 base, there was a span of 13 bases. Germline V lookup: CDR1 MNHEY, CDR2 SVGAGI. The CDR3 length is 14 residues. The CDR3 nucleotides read TGTGCCAGCAACCCGTGGGGGTGGAACACTGAAGCTTTCTTT. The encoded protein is CASNPWGWNTEAFF.

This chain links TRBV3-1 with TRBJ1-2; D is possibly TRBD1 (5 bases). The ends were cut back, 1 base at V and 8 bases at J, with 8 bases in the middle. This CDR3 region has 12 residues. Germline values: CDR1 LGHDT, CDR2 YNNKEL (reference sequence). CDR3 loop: CASSQGGAGYTF. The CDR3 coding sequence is TGTGCCAGCAGCCAAGGGGGCGCGGGCTACACCTTC.

CDR3 DNA: TGTGCCAGCAGCCACCTTCTGAGGAAGAATGGCTACACCTTC. Residues: CASSHLLRKNGYTF. The chain couples TRBV12-3 or TRBV12-4 to TRBJ1-2; no firm D call. The CDR3 has 14 amino acids. V lost 6 bases to trimming and J lost 6 bases, with 17 bases between them.

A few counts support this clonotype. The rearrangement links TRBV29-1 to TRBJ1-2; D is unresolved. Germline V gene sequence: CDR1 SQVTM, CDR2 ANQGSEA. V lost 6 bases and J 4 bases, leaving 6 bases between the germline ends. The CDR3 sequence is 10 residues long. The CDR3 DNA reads TGCAGCGTCCCCAGCTATGGCTACACCTTC. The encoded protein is CSVPSYGYTF.

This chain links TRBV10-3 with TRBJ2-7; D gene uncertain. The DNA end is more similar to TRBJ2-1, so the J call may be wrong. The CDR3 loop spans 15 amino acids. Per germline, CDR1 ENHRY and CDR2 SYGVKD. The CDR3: CAISESAPEPNEQFF. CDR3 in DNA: TGTGCCATCAGTGAGTCAGCGCCAGAGCCCAATGAGCAGTTCTTC.

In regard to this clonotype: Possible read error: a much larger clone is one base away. The CDR3 here is CASSSLQGEGHTF. CDR3 bases: TGTGCCAGCAGCTCACTCCAGGGGGAAGGCCACACCTTC. This chain links TRBV7-9 with TRBJ1-2; 7 bases agree with TRBD1. Losses at the gene ends were 4 bases for V and 12 bases for J; bases not matched to a gene: 11. CDR1 and CDR2 (germline): SEHNR, FQNEAQ (reference sequence). CDR3 length: 13 residues.

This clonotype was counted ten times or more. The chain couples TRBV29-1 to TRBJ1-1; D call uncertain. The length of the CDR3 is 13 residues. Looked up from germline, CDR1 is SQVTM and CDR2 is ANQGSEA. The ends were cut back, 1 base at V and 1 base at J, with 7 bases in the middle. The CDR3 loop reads CSVEVTENTEAFF. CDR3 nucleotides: TGCAGCGTTGAAGTGACGGAGAACACTGAAGCTTTCTTT.

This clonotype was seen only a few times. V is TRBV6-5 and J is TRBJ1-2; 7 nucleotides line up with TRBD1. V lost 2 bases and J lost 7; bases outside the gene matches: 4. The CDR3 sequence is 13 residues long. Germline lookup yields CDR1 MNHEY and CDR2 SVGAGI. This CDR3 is CASSYLNRGGYTF. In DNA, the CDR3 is TGTGCCAGCAGTTACCTCAACAGGGGTGGCTACACCTTC.

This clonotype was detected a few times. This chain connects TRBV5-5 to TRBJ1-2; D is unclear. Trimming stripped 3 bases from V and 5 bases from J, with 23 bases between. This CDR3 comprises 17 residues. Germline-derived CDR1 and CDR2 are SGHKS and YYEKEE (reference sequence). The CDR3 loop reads CASSYEPWSFSLYGYTF. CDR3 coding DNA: TGTGCCAGCAGCTACGAACCTTGGTCCTTCTCGCTATATGGCTACACCTTC. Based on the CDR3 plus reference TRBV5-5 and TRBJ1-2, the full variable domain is DAGVTQSPTHLIKTRGQQVTLRCSPISGHKSVSWYQQVLGQGPQFIFQYYEKEERGRGNFPDRFSARQFPNYSSELNVNALLLGDSALYLCASSYEPWSFSLYGYTFGSGTRLTVV.